This TCR beta chain was identified in a study of blood T cell repertoires in COVID-19. Looking at the study overall: The analysed material was cDNA or gDNA that came from T cells, B-cell-depleted T cells, or PBMCs.

Assignment of participants to cohorts was predicated upon participant-reported clinical history. Sequenced by immunoSEQ multiplex PCR; TCRdb stores in-frame clones only, minus some. The sample lists about 190,000 clones; around 80% were seen once. The receptor was derived from a woman between 45 and 60 years old with acute COVID-19. Sequenced sample: PBMCs or T cells enriched from blood (not recorded which).

The CDR3 reads CASSTKGVTRVGYGQPQHF. Written as DNA, the CDR3 is TGTGCCAGTAGTACAAAAGGGGTAACGCGAGTGGGGTATGGGCAGCCCCAGCATTTT. J is TRBJ1-5 and V is TRBV19; possible D gene TRBD1, 5 bases. CDR1 and CDR2 (germline): LNHDA, SQIVND (reference sequence). CDR3 size: 19 residues. The V end was cut by 4 bases, the J end by 7 bases, with 29 bases between.